These 25 T cell receptor beta chains came from one sample sequenced in a study of OX40 agonist ivuxolimab in advanced cancers. TCRdb's table, derived via immunoSEQ multiplex PCR, lists solely in-frame clones and lacks some. Here the sample spans about 71,000 clones, roughly 86% being singletons. The source was CD4+ or CD8+ T cells sorted from blood, collected in a trial of the OX40 agonist ivuxolimab. The receptors here all came from an adult with an advanced solid tumor such as melanoma, head and neck, liver or kidney cancer.

The V gene is TRBV18, the J gene TRBJ2-3; D is possibly TRBD2 (5 bases). The CDR3 is 15 residues long. Trimming removed 6 bases from V and 1 base from J, with 14 bases in between. Germline lookup yields CDR1 KGHSH and CDR2 LQKENI. CDR3 bases: TGTGCCAGCTCTCCCTATGGAGGAGGCACAGATACGCAGTATTTT. Its translation: CASSPYGGGTDTQYF.

The chain links TRBV6-5 to TRBJ1-6, with 8 positions matching TRBD1. After removal of 0 bases from V and 10 bases from J, the junction contained 8 bases not matched to a gene. Per germline, CDR1 MNHEY and CDR2 SVGAGI. This CDR3 contains 16 residues. CDR3 amino acids: CASSYSQWTGSSPLHF. CDR3 sequence (DNA): TGTGCCAGCAGTTACTCCCAGTGGACAGGGAGCTCACCCCTCCACTTT.

The DNA of the CDR3 is TGCGCCAGCAGCTTGGAGGATGCCACAGATACGCAGTATTTT. Translating gives CASSLEDATDTQYF. This chain uses TRBV5-1 with TRBJ2-3; no firm D call. The V gene's germline CDR1 is SGHRS and CDR2 YFSETQ. Trimming removed 0 bases from V and 2 bases from J, with 7 bases in between. The CDR3 totals 14 residues.

The chain uses TRBV10-3 and TRBJ1-5; no clear D. Germline assignment: CDR1 ENHRY and CDR2 SYGVKD. V lost 3 bases to trimming and J lost 3 bases, with 6 bases between them. The CDR3 has 13 amino acids. CDR3 coding DNA: TGTGCCATCAGTGATGGAAACAATCAGCCCCAGCATTTT. Its protein product is CAISDGNNQPQHF.

In its sample, this clone was seen once. The rearrangement links TRBV7-8 to TRBJ2-1; TRBD1 is a possible D gene (6 bases). CDR3 length: 13 residues. Trimming took off 1 base at V and 6 bases at J, with 7 bases between the two ends. CDR1 is SGHVS and CDR2 is FQNEAQ in the germline V gene. CDR3 sequence reads: CASSLGTVNEQFF. DNA of the CDR3: TGTGCCAGCAGCTTAGGGACAGTCAATGAGCAGTTCTTC.

The gene calls are TRBV7-9 and TRBJ2-2, with 8 bases fitting TRBD1. The ends lost 4 bases at V and 1 base at J; junction bases unmatched: 2. Germline V gene sequence: CDR1 SEHNR, CDR2 FQNEAQ (reference sequence). The CDR3 sequence is 15 residues long. This CDR3 is CASSSGQGNTGELFF. The CDR3 DNA sequence: TGTGCCAGCAGCTCCGGACAGGGGAACACCGGGGAGCTGTTTTTT.

A word on this clone: A much larger clone differs from this one at a single base, so this may be a read error. The chain joins TRBV7-2 to TRBJ1-3; D remains ambiguous. The CDR3 runs 13 residues. Looked up from germline, CDR1 is SGHTA and CDR2 is FQGNSA. The CDR3 DNA follows: TGTGCTAGCAGCTTAGCTTGGGGAAACACCATATATTTT. Encoded protein: CASSLAWGNTIYF.

The chain links TRBV6-1 to TRBJ2-1; 9 bases are shared with TRBD1. The ends lost 1 base at V and 8 bases at J; junction bases unmatched: 6. The CDR3 loop spans 15 amino acids. Germline V gene lookup returns CDR1 MNHNS and CDR2 SASEGT. The CDR3 loop reads CASSEGGQGFYEQFF. The DNA for the CDR3 is TGTGCCAGCAGTGAAGGAGGACAGGGGTTCTATGAGCAGTTCTTC.

The chain has TRBV6-1 and TRBJ1-2; a possible D gene is TRBD1 (5 bases). V gave up 1 base and J gave up 4 bases, with 10 bases separating them. This CDR3 has 14 amino acids. Germline V gene lookup returns CDR1 MNHNS and CDR2 SASEGT. The CDR3 region has the DNA TGTGCCAGCAGTGAAGTAGGGCAGGGCTATGGCTACACCTTC. Residues: CASSEVGQGYGYTF.

V usage is TRBV4-3 and J usage is TRBJ1-1; 8 bases are a match to TRBD1. The V gene end was trimmed by 5 bases and the J gene end by 1 base; junction bases not matched to a gene: 12. Germline CDR1 and CDR2: LGHNA and YSLEER. The CDR3 has 17 residues. DNA for the CDR3: TGCGCCAGCAGCATGACATACCAGGGGGCCGGGAACACTGAAGCTTTCTTT. Its translation is CASSMTYQGAGNTEAFF.

The chain joins TRBV7-8 to TRBJ2-2; 11 nucleotides align to TRBD2. The V segment lost 3 bases and the J segment 7 bases; nucleotides outside the gene matches: 1. Germline V gene data show CDR1 as SGHVS and CDR2 as FQNEAQ. This CDR3 spans 14 amino acids. DNA of the CDR3: TGTGCCAGCAGCTTTGGACTAGCGGGCGGGGAGCTGTTTTTT. This gives the protein CASSFGLAGGELFF.

The chain recombines TRBV7-2 with TRBJ2-3; possible D gene TRBD1, 5 bases. The V end was cut by 5 bases, the J end by 6 bases, with 15 bases between. Germline CDR1 and CDR2: SGHTA and FQGNSA. This CDR3 contains 14 residues. The CDR3 region is CASSPPPGRDTQYF. DNA for the CDR3: TGTGCCAGCAGCCCTCCCCCAGGGCGGGATACGCAGTATTTT.

The chain links TRBV29-1 to TRBJ1-5, with no clear D. This CDR3 comprises 13 residues. Looked up from germline, CDR1 is SQVTM and CDR2 is ANQGSEA. With 2 bases removed from V and 4 bases from J, the gap between germline ends came to 9 bases. CDR3: CSVETGVNQPQHF. The CDR3 region has the DNA TGCAGCGTTGAAACCGGGGTTAATCAGCCCCAGCATTTT.

V is TRBV28 and J is TRBJ1-5, with a tentative D call TRBD1 (5 bases). The V gene lost 8 bases and the J gene lost 0 bases, with 8 bases spanning the gap. CDR1 MDHEN and CDR2 SYDVKM come from the germline V gene. This CDR3 comprises 13 residues. The CDR3 nucleotides are TGTGCCAGCTCGGGGGATAGCAATCAGCCCCAGCATTTT. This gives the protein CASSGDSNQPQHF.

The J gene is TRBJ1-4, the V gene TRBV19, with unresolved D. In germline, CDR1 is LNHDA, CDR2 SQIVND (reference sequence). This CDR3 region has 14 residues. V lost 5 bases and J 3 bases, leaving 10 bases between the germline ends. CDR3: CASSGGAANEKLFF. The DNA of the CDR3 is TGTGCCAGTAGTGGAGGTGCAGCTAATGAAAAACTGTTTTTT.

The rearrangement uses TRBV10-1 and TRBJ2-1; the D is unclear. Germline V gives CDR1 WNHNN, CDR2 SYGVQD (reference sequence). Trimming shortened V by 2 bases and J by 15 bases, and 11 bases separated the two germline ends. The CDR3 loop spans 11 amino acids. The CDR3 region has the DNA TGCGCCAGCAGTGAGGGGCAAGCCCGGTTCTTC. Translated: CASSEGQARFF.

The rearrangement joins TRBV5-1 to TRBJ1-3; no clear D gene. CDR1 SGHRS and CDR2 YFSETQ come from the germline V gene. This CDR3 has 14 residues. Between the trimmed V and J ends, which lost 6 bases and 0 bases, there was a span of 10 bases. This CDR3 reads CASKSEVSGNTIYF. The CDR3 DNA reads TGCGCCAGCAAAAGTGAGGTCTCTGGAAACACCATATATTTT.

This chain uses TRBV4-2 with TRBJ2-7, with 10 bases aligning to TRBD2. V lost 1 base to trimming and J lost 5 bases; unmatched junction nucleotides: 8. CDR3 length: 16 residues. Looked up from germline, CDR1 is LGHNA and CDR2 is YNFKEQ. The CDR3, as DNA: TGTGCCAGCAGCCAAGCCCGGACTAGCGGTAGCGACGAGCAGTACTTC. Its protein is CASSQARTSGSDEQYF.

This chain links TRBV6-5 with TRBJ2-3; D gene unclear. This CDR3 region has 13 residues. The germline gives CDR1 MNHEY, CDR2 SVGAGI. Trimming took off 0 bases at V and 6 bases at J, with 7 bases between the two ends. The CDR3 is CASSYSWRDTQYF. In nucleotides, the CDR3 is TGTGCCAGCAGTTACTCGTGGCGGGATACGCAGTATTTT.

This chain joins TRBV2 and TRBJ2-5; 7 bases map to TRBD2. Germline CDR1 SNHLY, CDR2 FYNNEI. The CDR3 is made up of 14 amino acids. The junction had 10 bases not matched to a gene; V was cut back by 8 bases and J by 4 bases. The CDR3 region has the DNA TGTGCCAGCCTAGACCGGGGAGGGTTAGAGACCCAGTACTTC. Translating it yields CASLDRGGLETQYF.

This chain links TRBV6-6 with TRBJ1-1, with a tentative D call TRBD1 (5 bases). The CDR3 extends over 13 amino acids. Trimming stripped 0 bases from V and 5 bases from J, with 7 bases between. Germline V gene sequence: CDR1 MNHNY, CDR2 SVGAGI (reference sequence). The CDR3 DNA is TGTGCCAGCAGTTACTCGAGGGGTACTGAAGCTTTCTTT. It encodes CASSYSRGTEAFF.

CDR3 DNA: TGTGCCAGCAGGCCGGGACAGGGGGCTGCCGGGGAGCTGTTTTTT. It encodes CASRPGQGAAGELFF. The J gene is TRBJ2-2, the V gene TRBV6-6; TRBD1 matches at 12 bases. Germline CDR1 MNHNY, CDR2 SVGAGI (reference sequence). The CDR3 totals 15 residues. Trimming took 6 bases from V and 6 from J; bases not matched to a gene: 5.

The gene calls are TRBV7-2 and TRBJ1-1; D may be TRBD1 (5 bases). V was pared by 0 bases and J by 8 bases, with 13 bases between. The CDR3 runs 14 residues. Per germline, CDR1 SGHTA and CDR2 FQGNSA. The CDR3 reads CASSLARENREAFF. CDR3 DNA sequence: TGTGCCAGCAGCTTAGCGCGTGAAAACAGGGAAGCTTTCTTT.

The V gene is TRBV5-6, the J gene TRBJ2-1, with a possible D match to TRBD1 (6 bases). CDR3 length: 11 amino acids. Between the trimmed V and J ends, which lost 2 bases and 10 bases, there was a span of 7 bases. Per the germline V gene, CDR1 is SGHDT and CDR2 is YYEEEE. The CDR3 loop is CASSFQGEQFF. CDR3 coding DNA: TGTGCCAGCAGCTTCCAGGGGGAGCAGTTCTTC.

The chain combines TRBV7-9 with TRBJ2-7; no reliable D call. V lost 2 bases, J lost 2 bases, and 13 bases lay in between. Germline values: CDR1 SEHNR, CDR2 FQNEAQ (reference sequence). This CDR3 has 15 residues. The CDR3 region is CASSLPLSGTYEQYF. The CDR3 coding sequence is TGTGCCAGCAGCTTACCCCTATCGGGTACCTACGAGCAGTACTTC.